The rows below give T cell receptor beta chains drawn from one sample of a study of radiotherapy plus CTLA-4 blockade in lung cancer. Assay used: immunoSEQ multiplex PCR; TCRdb lists only in-frame clones, some missing. The data hold 45,000 to 75,000 clones, with 77% observed a single time. The material sequenced was peripheral blood, taken from a patient treated with radiotherapy plus ipilimumab. All receptors derive from a human donor with non-small cell lung cancer who had a partial response to radiotherapy plus ipilimumab. CDR3s include the opening cysteine and the closing phenylalanine or tryptophan. Fields, in order: V gene, J gene, D gene, clone size, CDR3 protein, CDR3 DNA. D genes are given only for firm matches. Not all rows give a size; the values are once, few, many and, for expanded clones, a class.

>TRBV11-3|TRBJ2-2|NA|few
CASSISSAGELFF
TGTGCCAGCAGCATAAGCAGCGCCGGGGAGCTGTTTTTT
>TRBV5-1|TRBJ2-5|TRBD2|NA
CASSSAGVGQETQYF
TGCGCCAGCAGCTCCGCGGGGGTCGGTCAAGAGACCCAGTACTTC
>TRBV9|TRBJ2-3|NA|NA
CASSVAQGLDTQYF
TGTGCCAGCAGCGTAGCTCAGGGTTTGGATACGCAGTATTTT
>TRBV27|TRBJ1-1|NA|NA
CASSLSGGWTEAFF
TGTGCCAGCAGTTTATCGGGGGGTTGGACTGAAGCTTTCTTT
>TRBV6-1|TRBJ2-5|TRBD2|NA
CAGLREGSSQYF
TGTGCCGGCTTACGGGAGGGTTCATCGCAGTACTTC
>TRBV2|TRBJ1-4|NA|NA
CAGRGGTNEKLFF
TGTGCCGGACGGGGGGGGACTAATGAAAAACTGTTTTTT
>TRBV7-6|TRBJ1-1|TRBD1|NA
CASSFGTGTNTEAFF
TGTGCCAGCAGCTTTGGGACAGGGACGAACACTGAAGCTTTCTTT
>TRBV27|TRBJ2-3|TRBD2|NA
CASSSRLAGWEDTQYF
TGTGCCAGCAGTTCCAGACTAGCGGGGTGGGAAGATACGCAGTATTTT
>TRBV19|TRBJ1-1|NA|once
CASSIDRLNTEAFF
TGTGCCAGTAGTATAGACAGGTTGAACACTGAAGCTTTCTTT
>TRBV4-1|TRBJ1-4|TRBD1|NA
CASSQAGQGGEKLFF
TGCGCCAGCAGCCAAGCGGGACAGGGAGGGGAAAAACTGTTTTTT
>TRBV7-9|TRBJ1-1|TRBD1|NA
CASGGGSLMNTEAFF
TGTGCCAGCGGAGGGGGCAGCCTCATGAACACTGAAGCTTTCTTT
>TRBV6-6|TRBJ2-5|TRBD2|few
CASSYRRGGLLETQYF
TGTGCCAGCAGTTACCGGCGGGGGGGCCTCTTGGAGACCCAGTACTTC
>TRBV30|TRBJ2-7|NA|NA
CAWSRQATVWYF
TGTGCCTGGAGTAGGCAGGCCACCGTTTGGTACTTC
>TRBV5-4|TRBJ2-1|NA|once
CASSPPDTYNEQFF
TGTGCCAGCAGCCCCCCGGACACCTACAATGAGCAGTTCTTC
>TRBV7-3|TRBJ1-1|NA|NA
CASSLGPSNTEAFF
TGTGCCAGCAGTCTAGGCCCATCGAACACTGAAGCTTTCTTT
>TRBV6-6|TRBJ1-3|NA|NA
CASSPPFTGNTIYF
TGTGCCAGCAGTCCTCCCTTTACTGGAAACACCATATATTTT
>TRBV10-3|TRBJ2-6|TRBD1|NA
CATGTGGPGANVLTF
TGTGCCACAGGGACAGGGGGGCCTGGGGCCAACGTCCTGACTTTC
>TRBV5-4|TRBJ1-1|NA|NA
CASSLESDSFEAFF
TGTGCCAGCAGCCTGGAATCTGACTCCTTTGAAGCTTTCTTT
>TRBV28|TRBJ2-2|TRBD1|NA
CASRSQGAVSGELFF
TGTGCCAGCCGCTCACAGGGGGCGGTCTCCGGGGAGCTGTTTTTT
>TRBV7-9|TRBJ2-7|NA|NA
CASSQQVSYEQYF
TGTGCCAGCAGCCAACAGGTCAGCTACGAGCAGTACTTC
>TRBV5-4|TRBJ2-7|TRBD2|NA
CASSAGTSGVYEQYF
TGTGCCAGCAGCGCCGGGACTAGCGGGGTGTACGAGCAGTACTTC
>TRBV7-3|TRBJ2-1|TRBD2|NA
CASSFLPGRGVYNEQFF
TGTGCCAGCAGCTTCCTCCCAGGGCGGGGGGTCTACAATGAGCAGTTCTTC
>TRBV4-1|TRBJ2-5|NA|NA
CASSQGYTVQETQYF
TGCGCCAGCAGCCAAGGCTATACAGTTCAAGAGACCCAGTACTTC
>TRBV6-5|TRBJ1-6|NA|NA
CASSYQGNLYNSPLHF
TGTGCCAGCAGTTACCAGGGAAACTTATATAATTCACCCCTCCACTTT